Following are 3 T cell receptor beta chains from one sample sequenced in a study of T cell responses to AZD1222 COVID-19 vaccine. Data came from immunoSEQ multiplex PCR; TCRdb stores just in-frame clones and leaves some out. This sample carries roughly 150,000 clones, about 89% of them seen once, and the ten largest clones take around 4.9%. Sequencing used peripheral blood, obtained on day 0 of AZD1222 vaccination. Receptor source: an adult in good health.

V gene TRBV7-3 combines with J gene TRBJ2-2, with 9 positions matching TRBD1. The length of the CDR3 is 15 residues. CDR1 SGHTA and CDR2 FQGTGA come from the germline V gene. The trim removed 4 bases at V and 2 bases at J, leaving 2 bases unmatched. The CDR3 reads CASSYTGGNTGELFF. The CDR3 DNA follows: TGTGCCAGCAGCTATACAGGGGGCAACACCGGGGAGCTGTTTTTT.

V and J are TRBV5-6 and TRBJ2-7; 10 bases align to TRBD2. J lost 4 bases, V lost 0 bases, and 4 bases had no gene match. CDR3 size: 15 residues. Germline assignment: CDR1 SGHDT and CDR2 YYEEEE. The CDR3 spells CASSLVGSGRYEQYF. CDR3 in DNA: TGTGCCAGCAGCTTGGTTGGTAGCGGGAGGTACGAGCAGTACTTC. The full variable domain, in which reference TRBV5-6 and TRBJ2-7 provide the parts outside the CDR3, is DAGVTQSPTHLIKTRGQQVTLRCSPKSGHDTVSWYQQALGQGPQFIFQYYEEEERQRGNFPDRFSGHQFPNYSSELNVNALLLGDSALYLCASSLVGSGRYEQYFGPGTRLTVT.

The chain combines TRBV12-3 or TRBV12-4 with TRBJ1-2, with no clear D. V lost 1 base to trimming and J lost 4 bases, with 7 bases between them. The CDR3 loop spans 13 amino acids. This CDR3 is CASSLVSTYGYTF. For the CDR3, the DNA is TGTGCCAGCAGTTTAGTCAGTACCTATGGCTACACCTTC.